The present TCR beta chain was sequenced within a study of blood T cells in healthy people across ages. The CDR3 runs 13 residues. Germline trimming cut 5 bases from V and 6 bases from J; bases unmatched to any gene: 3. Germline V gives CDR1 MNHEY, CDR2 SMNVEV (reference sequence). This clonotype was seen more than once but under ten times. The second PCR ran about 6 to 11 cycles with a sample-barcoded 5' primer and J-beta primers. TCRdb re-derived calls from the 5' RACE reads in MiXCR, one entry per CDR3 protein. Among about 1.1 million distinct CDR3 sequences listed, under 40% were seen once. This chain joins TRBV27 and TRBJ2-1, with TRBD2 matching over 8 bases. Sequencing used blood. The source is a young man in good health. CDR3 loop: CASSVAGPNEQFF. The CDR3 DNA sequence: TGTGCCAGCAGTGTAGCGGGGCCCAATGAGCAGTTCTTC.